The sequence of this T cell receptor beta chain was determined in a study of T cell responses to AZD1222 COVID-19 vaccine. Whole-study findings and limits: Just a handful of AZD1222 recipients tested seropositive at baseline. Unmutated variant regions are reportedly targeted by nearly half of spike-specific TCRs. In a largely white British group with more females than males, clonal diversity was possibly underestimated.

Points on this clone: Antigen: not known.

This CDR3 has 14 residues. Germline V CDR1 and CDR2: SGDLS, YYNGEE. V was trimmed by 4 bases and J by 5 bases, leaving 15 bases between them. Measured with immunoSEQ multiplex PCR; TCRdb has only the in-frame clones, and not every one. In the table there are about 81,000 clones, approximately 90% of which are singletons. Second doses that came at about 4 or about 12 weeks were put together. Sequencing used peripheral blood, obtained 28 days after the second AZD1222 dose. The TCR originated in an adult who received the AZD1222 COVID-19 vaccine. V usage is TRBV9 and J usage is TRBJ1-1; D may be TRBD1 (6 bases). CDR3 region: CASSTTGFVTEAFF. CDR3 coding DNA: TGTGCCAGCAGCACTACAGGGTTTGTGACTGAAGCTTTCTTT. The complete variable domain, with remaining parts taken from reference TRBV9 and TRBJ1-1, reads DSGVTQTPKHLITATGQRVTLRCSPRSGDLSVYWYQQSLDQGLQFLIQYYNGEERAKGNILERFSAQQFPDLHSELNLSSLELGDSALYFCASSTTGFVTEAFFGQGTRLTVV.